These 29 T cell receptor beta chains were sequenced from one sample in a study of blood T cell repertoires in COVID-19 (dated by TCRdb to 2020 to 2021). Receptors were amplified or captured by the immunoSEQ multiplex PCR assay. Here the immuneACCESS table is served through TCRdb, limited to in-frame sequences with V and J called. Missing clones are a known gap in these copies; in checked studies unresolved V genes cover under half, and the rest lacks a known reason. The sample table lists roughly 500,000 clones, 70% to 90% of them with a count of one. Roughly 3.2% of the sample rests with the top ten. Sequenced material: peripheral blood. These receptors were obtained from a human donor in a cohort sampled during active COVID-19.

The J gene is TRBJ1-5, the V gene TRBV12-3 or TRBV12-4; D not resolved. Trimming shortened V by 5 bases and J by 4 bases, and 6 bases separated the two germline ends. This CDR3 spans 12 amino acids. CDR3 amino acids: CASSPVNQPQHF. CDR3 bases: TGTGCCAGCAGTCCTGTTAATCAGCCCCAGCATTTT.

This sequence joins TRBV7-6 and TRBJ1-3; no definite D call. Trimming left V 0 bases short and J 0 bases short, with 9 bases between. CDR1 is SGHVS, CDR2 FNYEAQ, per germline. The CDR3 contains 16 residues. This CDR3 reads CASSLAPQHSGNTIYF. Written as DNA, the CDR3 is TGTGCCAGCAGCTTAGCGCCACAGCACTCTGGAAACACCATATATTTT.

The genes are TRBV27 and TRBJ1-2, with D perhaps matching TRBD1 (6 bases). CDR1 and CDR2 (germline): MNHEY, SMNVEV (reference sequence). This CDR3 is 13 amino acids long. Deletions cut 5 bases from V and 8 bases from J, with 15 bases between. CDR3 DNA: TGTGCCAGCAGTCTACAGGGTTCCCGGGGCTACACCTTC. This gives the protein CASSLQGSRGYTF.

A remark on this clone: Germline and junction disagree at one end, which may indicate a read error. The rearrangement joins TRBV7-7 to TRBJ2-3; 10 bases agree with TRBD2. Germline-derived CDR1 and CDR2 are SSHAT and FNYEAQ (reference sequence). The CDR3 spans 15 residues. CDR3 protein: CASSLAGASTDTQYF. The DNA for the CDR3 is TGTGCTAGCAGCCTAGCGGGAGCGAGCACAGATACGCAGTATTTT. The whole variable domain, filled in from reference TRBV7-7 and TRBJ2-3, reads GAGVSQSPRYKVTKRGQDVTLRCDPISSHATLYWYQQALGQGPEFLTYFNYEAQPDKSGLPSDRFSAERPEGSISTLTIQRTEQRDSAMYRCASSLAGASTDTQYFGPGTRLTVL.

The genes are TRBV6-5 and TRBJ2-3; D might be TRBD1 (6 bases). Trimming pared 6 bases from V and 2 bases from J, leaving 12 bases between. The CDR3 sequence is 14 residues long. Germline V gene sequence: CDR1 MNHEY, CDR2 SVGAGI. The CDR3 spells CASSRGSYTDTQYF. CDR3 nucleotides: TGTGCCAGCAGCAGGGGTAGCTACACAGATACGCAGTATTTT.

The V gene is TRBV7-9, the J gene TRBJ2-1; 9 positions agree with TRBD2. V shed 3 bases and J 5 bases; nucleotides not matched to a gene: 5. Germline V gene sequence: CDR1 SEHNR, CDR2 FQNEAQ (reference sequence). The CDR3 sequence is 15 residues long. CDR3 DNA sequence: TGTGCCAGCAGCTTTAGCGGGAGCTTGAACAATGAGCAGTTCTTC. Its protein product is CASSFSGSLNNEQFF.

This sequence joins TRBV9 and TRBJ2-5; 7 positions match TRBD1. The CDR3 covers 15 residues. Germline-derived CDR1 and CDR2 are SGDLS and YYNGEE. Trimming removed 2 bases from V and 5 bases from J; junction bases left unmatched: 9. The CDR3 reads CASSVTGAVGETQYF. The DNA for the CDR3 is TGTGCCAGCAGCGTCACAGGGGCCGTCGGGGAGACCCAGTACTTC.

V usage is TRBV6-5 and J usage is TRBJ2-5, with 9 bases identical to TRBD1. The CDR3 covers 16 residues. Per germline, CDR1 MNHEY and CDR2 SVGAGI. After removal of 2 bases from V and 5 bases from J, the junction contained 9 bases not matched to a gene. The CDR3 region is CASSYVGTGRSETQYF. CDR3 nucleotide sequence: TGTGCCAGCAGTTACGTAGGGACAGGGAGATCGGAGACCCAGTACTTC.

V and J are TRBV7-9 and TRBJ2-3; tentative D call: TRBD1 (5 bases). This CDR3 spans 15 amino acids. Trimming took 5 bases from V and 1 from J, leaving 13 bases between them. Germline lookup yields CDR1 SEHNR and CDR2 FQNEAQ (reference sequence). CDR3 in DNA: TGTGCCAGCAGCCTGAAGGGGCCAGGCACAGATACGCAGTATTTT. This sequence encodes CASSLKGPGTDTQYF.

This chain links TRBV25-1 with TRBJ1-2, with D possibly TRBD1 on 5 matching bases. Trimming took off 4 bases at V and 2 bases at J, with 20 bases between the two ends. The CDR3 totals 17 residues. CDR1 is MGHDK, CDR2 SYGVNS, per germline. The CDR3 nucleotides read TGTGCCAGCAGTGGAGCAGGGTCTGTCCAGGACAACTATGGCTACACCTTC. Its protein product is CASSGAGSVQDNYGYTF.

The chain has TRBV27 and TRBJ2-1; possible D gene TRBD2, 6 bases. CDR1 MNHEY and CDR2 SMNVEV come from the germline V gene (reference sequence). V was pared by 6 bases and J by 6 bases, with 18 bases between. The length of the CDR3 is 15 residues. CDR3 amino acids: CASSPQLAVPNEQFF. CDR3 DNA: TGTGCCAGCAGCCCTCAACTAGCAGTCCCCAATGAGCAGTTCTTC.

CDR3 sequence: CASSLGETIRNTEAFF. In nucleotides, the CDR3 is TGCGCCAGCAGCTTGGGGGAGACAATTAGGAACACTGAAGCTTTCTTT. The rearrangement uses TRBV5-1 and TRBJ1-1; D ambiguous. CDR3 length: 16 residues. The ends were cut back, 0 bases at V and 1 base at J, with 13 bases in the middle. Per the germline V gene, CDR1 is SGHRS and CDR2 is YFSETQ. Filled out from reference TRBV5-1 and TRBJ1-1, the complete variable domain reads KAGVTQTPRYLIKTRGQQVTLSCSPISGHRSVSWYQQTPGQGLQFLFEYFSETQRNKGNFPGRFSGRQFSNSRSEMNVSTLELGDSALYLCASSLGETIRNTEAFFGQGTRLTVV.

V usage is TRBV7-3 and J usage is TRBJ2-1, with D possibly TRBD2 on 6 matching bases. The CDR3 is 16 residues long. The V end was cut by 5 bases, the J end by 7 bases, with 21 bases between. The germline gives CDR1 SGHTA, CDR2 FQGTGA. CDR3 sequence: CASSRIPGLPGNEQFF. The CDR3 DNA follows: TGTGCCAGCAGCCGTATTCCGGGACTTCCCGGGAATGAGCAGTTCTTC.

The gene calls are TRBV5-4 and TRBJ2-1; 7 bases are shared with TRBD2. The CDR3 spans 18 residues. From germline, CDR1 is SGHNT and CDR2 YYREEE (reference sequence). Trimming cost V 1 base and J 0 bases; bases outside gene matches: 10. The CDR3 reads CASSLTRLAGLSYNEQFF. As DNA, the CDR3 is TGTGCCAGCAGCTTGACTCGGTTAGCGGGTCTCTCCTACAATGAGCAGTTCTTC.

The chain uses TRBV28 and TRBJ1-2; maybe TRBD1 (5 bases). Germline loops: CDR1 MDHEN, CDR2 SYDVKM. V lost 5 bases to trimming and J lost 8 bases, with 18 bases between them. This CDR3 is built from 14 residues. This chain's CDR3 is CASSLLTSGAGYTF. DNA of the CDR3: TGTGCCAGCAGTCTCCTCACGTCTGGGGCCGGCTACACCTTC.

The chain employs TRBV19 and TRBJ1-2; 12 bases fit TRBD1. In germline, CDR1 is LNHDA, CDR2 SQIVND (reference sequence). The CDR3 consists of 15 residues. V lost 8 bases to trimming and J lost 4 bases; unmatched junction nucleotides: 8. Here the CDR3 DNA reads TGTGCCAGTCAGGCCGGGACAGGGGGCGGCTATGGCTACACCTTC. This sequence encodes CASQAGTGGGYGYTF.

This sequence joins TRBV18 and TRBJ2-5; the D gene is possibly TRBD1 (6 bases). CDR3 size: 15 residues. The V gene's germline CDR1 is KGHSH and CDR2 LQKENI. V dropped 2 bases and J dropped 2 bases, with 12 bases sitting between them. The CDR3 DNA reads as TGTGCCAGCTCACCAGGGCAGGGGTTGCAAGAGACCCAGTACTTC. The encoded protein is CASSPGQGLQETQYF.

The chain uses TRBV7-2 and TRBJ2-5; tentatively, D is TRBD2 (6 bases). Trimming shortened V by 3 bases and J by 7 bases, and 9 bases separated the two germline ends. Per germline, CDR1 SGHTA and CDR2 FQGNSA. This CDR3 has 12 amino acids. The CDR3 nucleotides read TGTGCCAGCAGCTTCCAAGCGGGGACCCAGTACTTC. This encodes CASSFQAGTQYF. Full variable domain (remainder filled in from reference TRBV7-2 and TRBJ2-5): GAGVSQSPSNKVTEKGKDVELRCDPISGHTALYWYRQSLGQGLEFLIYFQGNSAPDKSGLPSDRFSAERTGGSVSTLTIQRTQQEDSAVYLCASSFQAGTQYFGPGTRLLVL.

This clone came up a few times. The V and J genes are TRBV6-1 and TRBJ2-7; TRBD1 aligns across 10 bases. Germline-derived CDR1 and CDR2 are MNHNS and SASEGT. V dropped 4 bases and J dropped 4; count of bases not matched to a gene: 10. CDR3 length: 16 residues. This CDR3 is CASSVSGTGVWYEQYF. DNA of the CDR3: TGTGCCAGCAGTGTATCTGGGACAGGGGTATGGTACGAGCAGTACTTC.

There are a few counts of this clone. Here the CDR3 reads CASSSRGSYNEQFF. The CDR3 DNA is TGTGCCAGCAGCTCCCGAGGATCCTACAATGAGCAGTTCTTC. This chain joins TRBV11-3 and TRBJ2-1; no firm D call. The V end lost 4 bases, the J end lost 1 base, and 8 bases lay between the germline ends. From germline, CDR1 is SGHNT and CDR2 YENEEA. The CDR3 totals 14 residues.

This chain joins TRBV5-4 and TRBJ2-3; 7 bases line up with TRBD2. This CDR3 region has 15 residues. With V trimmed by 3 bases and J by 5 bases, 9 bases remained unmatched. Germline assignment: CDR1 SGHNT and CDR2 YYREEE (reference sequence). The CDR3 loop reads CASSWRGGPGDTQYF. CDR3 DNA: TGTGCCAGCAGCTGGCGGGGAGGGCCTGGAGATACGCAGTATTTT.

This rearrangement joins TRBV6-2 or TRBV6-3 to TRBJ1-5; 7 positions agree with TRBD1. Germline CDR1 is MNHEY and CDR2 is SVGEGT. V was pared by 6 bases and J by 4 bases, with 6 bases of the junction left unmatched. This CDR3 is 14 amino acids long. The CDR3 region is CASSTTGWNQPQHF. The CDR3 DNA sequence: TGTGCCAGCAGCACGACAGGGTGGAATCAGCCCCAGCATTTT.

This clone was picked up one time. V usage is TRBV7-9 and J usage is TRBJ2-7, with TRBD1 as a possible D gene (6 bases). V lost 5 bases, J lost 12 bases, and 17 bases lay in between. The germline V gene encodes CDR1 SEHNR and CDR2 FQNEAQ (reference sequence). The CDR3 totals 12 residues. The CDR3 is CASSPSQGSLYF. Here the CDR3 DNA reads TGTGCCAGCAGCCCATCACAGGGAAGTCTGTACTTC.

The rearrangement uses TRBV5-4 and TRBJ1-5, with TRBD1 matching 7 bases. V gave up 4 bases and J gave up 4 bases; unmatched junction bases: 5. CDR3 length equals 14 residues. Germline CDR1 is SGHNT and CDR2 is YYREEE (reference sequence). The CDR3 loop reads CASSADRENQPQHF. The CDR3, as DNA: TGTGCCAGCAGCGCTGACAGGGAAAATCAGCCCCAGCATTTT. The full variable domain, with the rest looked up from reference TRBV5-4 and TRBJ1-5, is ETGVTQSPTHLIKTRGQQVTLRCSSQSGHNTVSWYQQALGQGPQFIFQYYREEENGRGNFPPRFSGLQFPNYSSELNVNALELDDSALYLCASSADRENQPQHFGDGTRLSIL.

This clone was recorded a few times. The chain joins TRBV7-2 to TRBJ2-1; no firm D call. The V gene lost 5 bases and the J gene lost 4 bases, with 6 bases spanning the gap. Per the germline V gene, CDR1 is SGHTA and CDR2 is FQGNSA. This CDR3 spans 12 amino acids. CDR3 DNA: TGTGCCAGCAGCCCGCTATACAATGAGCAGTTCTTC. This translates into CASSPLYNEQFF.

CDR3 amino acids: CASLQGSNQPQHF. CDR3 coding DNA: TGCGCCTCCCTGCAGGGTAGCAATCAGCCCCAGCATTTT. This chain uses TRBV10-1 with TRBJ1-5; TRBD1 is a possible D gene (5 bases). This CDR3 is 13 amino acids long. Germline V gives CDR1 WNHNN, CDR2 SYGVQD (reference sequence). The ends were cut back, 11 bases at V and 0 bases at J, with 11 bases in the middle.

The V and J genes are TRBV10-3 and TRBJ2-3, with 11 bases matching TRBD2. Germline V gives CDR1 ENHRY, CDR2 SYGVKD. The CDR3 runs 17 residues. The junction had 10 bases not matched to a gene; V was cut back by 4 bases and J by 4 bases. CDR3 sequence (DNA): TGTGCCATCAGTGGGAACTTAGCGGGAGGGAGGGCAGATACGCAGTATTTT. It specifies CAISGNLAGGRADTQYF.

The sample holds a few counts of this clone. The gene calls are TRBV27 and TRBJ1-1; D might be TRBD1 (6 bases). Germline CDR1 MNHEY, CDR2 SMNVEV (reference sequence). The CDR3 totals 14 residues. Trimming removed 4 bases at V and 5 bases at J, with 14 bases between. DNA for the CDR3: TGTGCCAGCAGTTCCGCGGGGGCGCTTACTGAAGCTTTCTTT. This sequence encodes CASSSAGALTEAFF.

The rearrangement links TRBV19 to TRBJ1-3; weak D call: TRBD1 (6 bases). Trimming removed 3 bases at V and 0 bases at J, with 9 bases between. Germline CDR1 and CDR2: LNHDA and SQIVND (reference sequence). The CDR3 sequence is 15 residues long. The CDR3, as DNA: TGTGCCAGTAGTATTGGACAGTTCTCTGGAAACACCATATATTTT. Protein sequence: CASSIGQFSGNTIYF.